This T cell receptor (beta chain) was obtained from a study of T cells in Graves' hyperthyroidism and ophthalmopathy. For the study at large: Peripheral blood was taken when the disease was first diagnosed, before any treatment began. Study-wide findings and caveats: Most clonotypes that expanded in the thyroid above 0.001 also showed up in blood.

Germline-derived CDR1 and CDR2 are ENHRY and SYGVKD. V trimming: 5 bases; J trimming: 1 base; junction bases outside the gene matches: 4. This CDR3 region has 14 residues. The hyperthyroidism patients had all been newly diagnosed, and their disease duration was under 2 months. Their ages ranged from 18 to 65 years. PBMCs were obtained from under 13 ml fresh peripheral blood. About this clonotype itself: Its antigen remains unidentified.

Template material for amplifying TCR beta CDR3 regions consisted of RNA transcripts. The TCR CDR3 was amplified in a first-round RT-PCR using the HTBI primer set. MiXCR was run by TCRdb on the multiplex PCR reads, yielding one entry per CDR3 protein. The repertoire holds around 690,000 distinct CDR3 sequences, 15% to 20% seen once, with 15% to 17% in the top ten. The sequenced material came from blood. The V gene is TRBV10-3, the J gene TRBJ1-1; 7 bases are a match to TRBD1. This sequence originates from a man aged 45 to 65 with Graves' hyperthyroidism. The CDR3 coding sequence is TGTGCCATCAGTCCGAGACAGGGGAACACTGAAGCTTTCTTT. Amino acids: CAISPRQGNTEAFF.